Listed below are T cell receptor beta chains from one sample, sequenced in a study of CD8 T cells in Susac syndrome. TCRdb itself ran the immunoSEQ multiplex PCR reads through MiXCR, one entry per CDR3 protein. This table holds about 200,000 distinct CDR3 sequences, 90% to 95% found once. Sequencing was carried out using CD4+ T cells from PBMCs. The receptors here all came from a human donor in good health. Each CDR3 is given with its conserved first and last residue. The D gene is left open where the match is weak. Not every row has a clone size; where given, it reads once, few, many or a size class.

J gene: TRBJ2-5; V gene: TRBV29-1; clone size: NA; D gene: TRBD1; CDR3 protein: CSVGGGGGHQETQYF; CDR3 DNA: TGCAGCGTTGGAGGGGGCGGTGGCCACCAAGAGACCCAGTACTTC
J gene: TRBJ1-5; V gene: TRBV24-1; clone size: NA; D gene: NA; CDR3 protein: CATSDPRDWHQPQHF; CDR3 DNA: TGTGCCACCAGTGATCCCAGGGACTGGCATCAGCCCCAGCATTTT
J gene: TRBJ2-5; V gene: TRBV20-1; clone size: NA; D gene: TRBD2; CDR3 protein: CSASGGDGETQYF; CDR3 DNA: TGCAGTGCTAGCGGGGGGGACGGAGAGACCCAGTACTTC
J gene: TRBJ1-5; V gene: TRBV20-1; clone size: NA; D gene: NA; CDR3 protein: CSARDSGNLATVNQPQHF; CDR3 DNA: TGCAGTGCCCGCGACAGTGGGAACTTAGCCACTGTCAATCAGCCCCAGCATTTT
J gene: TRBJ1-2; V gene: TRBV5-6; clone size: once; D gene: NA; CDR3 protein: CASSLYAGFDGYTF; CDR3 DNA: TGTGCCAGCAGCCTCTACGCTGGTTTCGATGGCTACACCTTC
J gene: TRBJ1-2; V gene: TRBV19; clone size: once; D gene: NA; CDR3 protein: CASTGDTGNGYTF; CDR3 DNA: TGTGCCAGTACTGGGGACACAGGCAATGGCTACACCTTC
J gene: TRBJ1-5; V gene: TRBV20-1; clone size: NA; D gene: TRBD1; CDR3 protein: CSAKNDRGHQPQHF; CDR3 DNA: TGCAGTGCTAAGAATGACAGGGGCCACCAGCCCCAGCATTTT
J gene: TRBJ1-2; V gene: TRBV18; clone size: once; D gene: TRBD1; CDR3 protein: CASSPGTGGLLGYTF; CDR3 DNA: TGTGCCAGCTCACCAGGGACAGGGGGCTTACTTGGCTACACCTTC
J gene: TRBJ1-1; V gene: TRBV21-1; clone size: NA; D gene: NA; CDR3 protein: CASSKELRDENTEAFF; CDR3 DNA: TGTGCCAGCAGCAAAGAGCTGAGGGATGAGAACACTGAAGCTTTCTTT
J gene: TRBJ2-3; V gene: TRBV12-5; clone size: NA; D gene: NA; CDR3 protein: CASGPGSFTDTQYF; CDR3 DNA: TGTGCTAGTGGCCCAGGGAGTTTCACAGATACGCAGTATTTT
J gene: TRBJ1-1; V gene: TRBV20-1; clone size: NA; D gene: TRBD1; CDR3 protein: CSARDRRGTEAFF; CDR3 DNA: TGCAGTGCTAGGGACAGGCGGGGCACTGAAGCTTTCTTT
J gene: TRBJ1-5; V gene: TRBV29-1; clone size: NA; D gene: NA; CDR3 protein: CSVGGASNQPQHF; CDR3 DNA: TGCAGCGTTGGGGGGGCGAGCAATCAGCCCCAGCATTTT
J gene: TRBJ2-1; V gene: TRBV29-1; clone size: NA; D gene: TRBD2; CDR3 protein: CSGHLAGAGGEQFF; CDR3 DNA: TGCAGCGGCCATCTAGCGGGGGCCGGGGGTGAGCAGTTCTTC
J gene: TRBJ2-5; V gene: TRBV20-1; clone size: once; D gene: NA; CDR3 protein: CSPRIPSQETQYF; CDR3 DNA: TGCAGTCCTCGAATCCCCAGCCAAGAGACCCAGTACTTC
J gene: TRBJ2-4; V gene: TRBV29-1; clone size: NA; D gene: TRBD2; CDR3 protein: CSVEDLYFGGSDLNIQYF; CDR3 DNA: TGCAGCGTTGAAGATCTGTATTTCGGGGGGAGCGACCTGAACATTCAGTACTTC
J gene: TRBJ1-4; V gene: TRBV5-1; clone size: NA; D gene: NA; CDR3 protein: CASQAYSGEKLFF; CDR3 DNA: TGCGCCAGCCAAGCCTATTCGGGTGAAAAACTGTTTTTT
J gene: TRBJ2-1; V gene: TRBV3-1; clone size: NA; D gene: NA; CDR3 protein: CASSPTPHSYNEQFF; CDR3 DNA: TGTGCCAGCAGCCCGACTCCGCACTCCTACAATGAGCAGTTCTTC
J gene: TRBJ1-5; V gene: TRBV28; clone size: NA; D gene: TRBD1; CDR3 protein: CASSLRDRGNQPQHF; CDR3 DNA: TGTGCCAGCAGTCTCCGGGACAGGGGGAATCAGCCCCAGCATTTT
J gene: TRBJ2-3; V gene: TRBV13; clone size: once; D gene: NA; CDR3 protein: CASNIRSTDTQYF; CDR3 DNA: TGTGCCAGCAACATCCGAAGCACAGATACGCAGTATTTT
J gene: TRBJ2-2; V gene: TRBV5-1; clone size: NA; D gene: TRBD2; CDR3 protein: CASIFTGGPVGELFF; CDR3 DNA: TGCGCCAGCATCTTTACGGGAGGGCCCGTCGGGGAGCTGTTTTTT
J gene: TRBJ2-7; V gene: TRBV6-1; clone size: NA; D gene: NA; CDR3 protein: CASSDERKETYEQYF; CDR3 DNA: TGTGCCAGCAGTGATGAGCGGAAAGAAACCTACGAGCAGTACTTC
J gene: TRBJ2-3; V gene: TRBV7-2; clone size: once; D gene: TRBD2; CDR3 protein: CASSDRRGDDTQYF; CDR3 DNA: TGTGCCAGCAGCGACCGGCGGGGGGACGATACGCAGTATTTT
J gene: TRBJ2-7; V gene: TRBV29-1; clone size: NA; D gene: NA; CDR3 protein: CSVEDLAALNRQYF; CDR3 DNA: TGCAGCGTTGAAGATTTAGCGGCCTTGAATCGGCAGTACTTC
J gene: TRBJ1-2; V gene: TRBV15; clone size: NA; D gene: NA; CDR3 protein: CATSRLLGVGYTF; CDR3 DNA: TGTGCCACCAGCAGATTATTGGGGGTCGGCTACACCTTC
J gene: TRBJ2-7; V gene: TRBV4-3; clone size: NA; D gene: NA; CDR3 protein: CASSQRVAVEQYF; CDR3 DNA: TGCGCCAGCAGCCAACGAGTAGCGGTCGAGCAGTACTTC
J gene: TRBJ2-5; V gene: TRBV3-1; clone size: NA; D gene: NA; CDR3 protein: CASSQGEETQYF; CDR3 DNA: TGTGCCAGCAGCCAGGGGGAAGAGACCCAGTACTTC
J gene: TRBJ2-1; V gene: TRBV6-5; clone size: NA; D gene: TRBD2; CDR3 protein: CASRRTSGTYNEQFF; CDR3 DNA: TGTGCCAGCAGAAGGACTAGCGGGACTTACAATGAGCAGTTCTTC
J gene: TRBJ2-5; V gene: TRBV3-1; clone size: NA; D gene: NA; CDR3 protein: CASSQARTVQYF; CDR3 DNA: TGTGCCAGCAGCCAAGCCCGGACCGTACAGTACTTC
J gene: TRBJ2-7; V gene: TRBV29-1; clone size: NA; D gene: NA; CDR3 protein: CSVGSAPKDEQYF; CDR3 DNA: TGCAGCGTTGGCTCGGCCCCAAAAGACGAGCAGTACTTC
J gene: TRBJ1-2; V gene: TRBV20-1; clone size: NA; D gene: NA; CDR3 protein: CSARARSSGGYTF; CDR3 DNA: TGCAGTGCTAGGGCCCGATCTTCCGGGGGCTACACCTTC
J gene: TRBJ2-7; V gene: TRBV3-1; clone size: NA; D gene: TRBD1; CDR3 protein: CASSPLRTGYEQYF; CDR3 DNA: TGTGCCAGCAGCCCCCTTCGGACAGGCTACGAGCAGTACTTC
J gene: TRBJ2-1; V gene: TRBV3-1; clone size: NA; D gene: TRBD2; CDR3 protein: CASRLLAGETRSSYNEQFF; CDR3 DNA: TGTGCCAGCAGACTTTTAGCGGGCGAGACCCGTAGCTCCTACAATGAGCAGTTCTTC
J gene: TRBJ2-3; V gene: TRBV29-1; clone size: NA; D gene: TRBD1; CDR3 protein: CSVGEQGLRTDTQYF; CDR3 DNA: TGCAGCGTTGGGGAACAGGGGTTGAGGACAGATACGCAGTATTTT
J gene: TRBJ1-2; V gene: TRBV4-3; clone size: NA; D gene: NA; CDR3 protein: CASSQGWDGEYGYTF; CDR3 DNA: TGCGCCAGCAGCCAAGGGTGGGACGGGGAATATGGCTACACCTTC
J gene: TRBJ2-3; V gene: TRBV5-1; clone size: NA; D gene: NA; CDR3 protein: CASSGMPSGSTDTQYF; CDR3 DNA: TGCGCCAGCAGCGGAATGCCGAGCGGGAGCACAGATACGCAGTATTTT
J gene: TRBJ2-3; V gene: TRBV12-3/TRBV12-4; clone size: NA; D gene: NA; CDR3 protein: CASSSTGSADTQYF; CDR3 DNA: TGTGCCAGCAGTTCAACAGGGAGCGCAGATACGCAGTATTTT
J gene: TRBJ2-5; V gene: TRBV7-3; clone size: NA; D gene: TRBD1; CDR3 protein: CASSLNGQGIKETQYF; CDR3 DNA: TGTGCCAGCAGCCTAAATGGACAGGGAATCAAAGAGACCCAGTACTTC
J gene: TRBJ2-6; V gene: TRBV20-1; clone size: NA; D gene: NA; CDR3 protein: CSAGTREYTGANVLTF; CDR3 DNA: TGCAGTGCCGGGACGCGGGAATATACTGGGGCCAACGTCCTGACTTTC
J gene: TRBJ1-2; V gene: TRBV29-1; clone size: NA; D gene: NA; CDR3 protein: CSVDGTGQGIYGYTF; CDR3 DNA: TGCAGCGTTGACGGGACTGGGCAAGGGATCTATGGCTACACCTTC
J gene: TRBJ1-4; V gene: TRBV29-1; clone size: NA; D gene: NA; CDR3 protein: CSGGGSTNEKLFF; CDR3 DNA: TGCAGCGGGGGCGGCTCAACTAATGAAAAACTGTTTTTT
J gene: TRBJ2-4; V gene: TRBV28; clone size: NA; D gene: NA; CDR3 protein: CASSLSGSKNIQYF; CDR3 DNA: TGTGCCAGCAGCCTGTCGGGCTCCAAAAACATTCAGTACTTC
J gene: TRBJ2-1; V gene: TRBV7-9; clone size: NA; D gene: NA; CDR3 protein: CASSPLGGFNEQFF; CDR3 DNA: TGTGCCAGCAGCCCCTTGGGGGGATTCAATGAGCAGTTCTTC
J gene: TRBJ1-5; V gene: TRBV20-1; clone size: NA; D gene: NA; CDR3 protein: CSASGTPYSNQPQHF; CDR3 DNA: TGCAGTGCTAGCGGGACACCTTATAGCAATCAGCCCCAGCATTTT
J gene: TRBJ2-5; V gene: TRBV9; clone size: NA; D gene: TRBD2; CDR3 protein: CASSVLTGEGETQYF; CDR3 DNA: TGTGCCAGCAGTGTCCTTACGGGGGAGGGAGAGACCCAGTACTTC
J gene: TRBJ2-7; V gene: TRBV20-1; clone size: NA; D gene: TRBD2; CDR3 protein: CSARDPAGGLTEQYF; CDR3 DNA: TGCAGTGCTAGAGACCCGGCGGGGGGTTTAACCGAGCAGTACTTC
J gene: TRBJ2-3; V gene: TRBV20-1; clone size: NA; D gene: TRBD2; CDR3 protein: CSARFMGLAGHTDTQYF; CDR3 DNA: TGCAGTGCTAGGTTCATGGGACTAGCGGGCCACACAGATACGCAGTATTTT
J gene: TRBJ1-5; V gene: TRBV20-1; clone size: NA; D gene: NA; CDR3 protein: CSAKQHSDQPQHF; CDR3 DNA: TGCAGTGCGAAGCAACATAGTGATCAGCCCCAGCATTTT
J gene: TRBJ1-6; V gene: TRBV4-1; clone size: NA; D gene: TRBD1; CDR3 protein: CASSRTGGESPLHF; CDR3 DNA: TGCGCCAGCAGCCGGACAGGGGGCGAGTCACCCCTCCACTTT
J gene: TRBJ1-2; V gene: TRBV29-1; clone size: NA; D gene: TRBD1; CDR3 protein: CSVASGTDYGYTF; CDR3 DNA: TGCAGCGTAGCCTCCGGGACAGACTATGGCTACACCTTC
J gene: TRBJ1-1; V gene: TRBV19; clone size: NA; D gene: NA; CDR3 protein: CASSPGVRGTEAFF; CDR3 DNA: TGTGCCAGTAGTCCAGGGGTGAGGGGCACTGAAGCTTTCTTT
J gene: TRBJ2-1; V gene: TRBV20-1; clone size: NA; D gene: NA; CDR3 protein: CSARDFGDEQFF; CDR3 DNA: TGCAGTGCTAGAGATTTTGGCGATGAGCAGTTCTTC
J gene: TRBJ2-4; V gene: TRBV27; clone size: NA; D gene: NA; CDR3 protein: CASSFRAKNIQYF; CDR3 DNA: TGTGCCAGCAGTTTCCGAGCCAAAAACATTCAGTACTTC
J gene: TRBJ2-1; V gene: TRBV2; clone size: NA; D gene: NA; CDR3 protein: CASSRGTSNEQFF; CDR3 DNA: TGTGCCAGCAGTCGAGGGACCTCCAATGAGCAGTTCTTC
J gene: TRBJ1-2; V gene: TRBV29-1; clone size: NA; D gene: NA; CDR3 protein: CSLREGGYTF; CDR3 DNA: TGCAGCTTAAGGGAGGGCGGCTACACCTTC
J gene: TRBJ1-1; V gene: TRBV29-1; clone size: NA; D gene: NA; CDR3 protein: CSASRGPNTEAFF; CDR3 DNA: TGCAGCGCCTCGAGAGGCCCCAACACTGAAGCTTTCTTT
J gene: TRBJ1-1; V gene: TRBV29-1; clone size: NA; D gene: NA; CDR3 protein: CSVESQGGTEAFF; CDR3 DNA: TGCAGCGTTGAATCACAGGGTGGCACTGAAGCTTTCTTT
J gene: TRBJ2-1; V gene: TRBV12-5; clone size: NA; D gene: NA; CDR3 protein: CASGSDIRSVNEQFF; CDR3 DNA: TGTGCTAGTGGTTCGGACATTCGTTCTGTCAATGAGCAGTTCTTC
J gene: TRBJ1-2; V gene: TRBV15; clone size: NA; D gene: NA; CDR3 protein: CATSRSRAATNYGYTF; CDR3 DNA: TGTGCCACCAGCAGATCTCGGGCAGCGACTAACTATGGCTACACCTTC
J gene: TRBJ2-5; V gene: TRBV27; clone size: NA; D gene: NA; CDR3 protein: CASSFRVQETQYF; CDR3 DNA: TGTGCCAGCAGTTTTAGGGTCCAAGAGACCCAGTACTTC
J gene: TRBJ2-7; V gene: TRBV6-2/TRBV6-3; clone size: NA; D gene: NA; CDR3 protein: CASSTSLYEQYF; CDR3 DNA: TGTGCCAGCAGCACCTCCCTTTACGAGCAGTACTTC